What follows describes a single T cell receptor beta chain. This clonotype has a handful of counts. This clone's antigen is unknown. No quality values exist for individual bases; no much larger clone is one base distant. Every donor in the study was a healthy Caucasian. The twin cohort comprised three pairs of female monozygotic twins, all aged roughly 18 to 29 years. Peripheral blood mononuclear cells were the source from which RNA for the TCR libraries was isolated. This sample was taken from a study of identical twins (dated by TCRdb to about 2016). Describing the broader study: The study deep-sequenced TCR alpha and beta repertoires from monozygotic twins, unrelated adults of various ages and cord blood to test whether fetal clonotypes persist. To rule out contamination, replicate twin experiments were performed at different times with different library preparation protocols.

Libraries were made using 5' RACE. TCRdb records Illumina HiSeq 2000 as the sequencer. A universal primer binding site was added through template switching, and the final cDNA carried a unique molecular identifier so that TCR cDNA molecules could be counted accurately. First-strand cDNA for TCR alpha and beta chains was synthesized from specific primers in the conserved constant-segment region. To control for contamination, every cDNA library carried two barcodes: a SMART-Mk sample barcode plus Illumina barcodes. TruSeq adapter sequences and Illumina sample barcodes were added in two successive PCR steps. Sequencing of the TCR alpha and beta cDNA libraries was done on the Illumina HiSeq platform using custom primers. Turning to the authors' computational methods: Raw reads were processed with MiGEC to extract unique molecular identifiers, and MiXCR was used to determine CDR3 positions. For each individual, recombination models were inferred using an EM algorithm with the repgenHMM and IGoR tools. The tcR package in R was used for shared clonotype analysis, with sharing normalized by the product of cloneset sizes. To study raw recombination without the effects of thymic and clonal selection, out-of-frame nonproductive sequences were analyzed. The public reads were run again by TCRdb, first through fastp at Q25 and then through MiXCR, and only productive beta chains were kept. CDR3 protein sequences are deduplicated, and each keeps its most common genes and DNA. The V and J calls here are based on TCRdb, not the publication. This sample gives approximately 590,000 distinct CDR3 sequences in total; 9.6% of them show up just once. The ten largest account for around 3% of the sample.

The germline V gene provides CDR1 SGHAT and CDR2 FQNNGV. From the cysteine up to the phenylalanine, the CDR3 has a length of 15 residues. Of all the DNA, just the CDR3 is kept, 45 bases in frame from base 1. At the junction V is shortened by 2 bases and J by 3 bases, with 14 bases in between. What the work shows at the level of the full study, not this receptor alone: Abundant cord blood beta clonotypes carried fewer insertions; young adult naive repertoires showed a weaker similar trend, while memory repertoires showed none. Because the same donors could not be followed over many years, the conclusions depended on cross-sectional statistical analysis. Invariant T cells such as MAIT and iNKT could partly confound zero-insertion analyses, although diverse VJ usage argued against such confounding for most clonotypes. In beta out-of-frame sequences, excess twin sharing was weaker, because having fewer shared sequences lowered the signal-to-noise ratio. Compared with coincidental sharing between unrelated individuals, out-of-frame TCR alpha sequences shared between twins had an excess of sequences with low generation probability. Recombination models systematically underestimated out-of-frame TCR alpha sharing in monozygotic twins but agreed with sharing between unrelated individuals.

This sample also appeared in a second study, on yellow fever vaccine responses in identical twins. The second study's paper adds: According to the authors, in identical twins the way T cells responded to vaccination appeared partly convergent and partly personalized. In the study, vaccine-responding T cell clones were precisely tracked in identical twins.

The material sequenced was PBMCs. The V and J segments used are TRBV11-2 and TRBJ2-7; TRBD2 is perhaps the D gene, given 6 matching bases. This sequence was found in a woman aged 18-29 years in good health. The DNA reads TGTGCCAGCAGCTTATCCACTTACGGGGGCTACGAGCAGTACTTC. The encoded protein is CASSLSTYGGYEQYF.